This entry concerns a single T cell receptor beta chain. PCR was performed a second time for about 6 to 11 cycles using a sample-barcoded 5' primer and a J-beta primer mix. TCRdb used MiXCR to reprocess the 5' RACE reads, holding one entry per CDR3 protein. Of about 730,000 distinct CDR3 sequences in the sample, roughly 45% are singletons; the top ten hold roughly 19%. Trimming cost V 0 bases and J 2 bases; bases outside gene matches: 4. The CDR3 spans 15 residues. Germline values: CDR1 DFQATT, CDR2 SNEGSKA (reference sequence). This sample was included in a study of blood T cells in healthy people across ages.

What was sequenced was blood. This sequence originates from a woman in her sixties or seventies in good health. This chain joins TRBV20-1 and TRBJ2-1; 7 bases are shared with TRBD2. The CDR3 nucleotides are TGCAGTGCTAGAGATGCACGGGGGGCCTACAATGAGCAGTTCTTC. Protein: CSARDARGAYNEQFF.